This T cell receptor (beta chain) was found in a study of long-term antiretroviral therapy in people with HIV. Trimming cost V 0 bases and J 4 bases, with 13 bases left between them. Germline V gene data show CDR1 as SGHDT and CDR2 as YYEEEE. This CDR3 contains 15 residues. Survey level was the resolution at which the v3.0 immunoSEQ assay ran. Profiled with immunoSEQ multiplex PCR; TCRdb holds only in-frame clones, not every one. The sample holds about 25,000 clones, roughly 86% seen once. Per donor, a minimum of one pre-ART and a minimum of two post-ART PBMC samples were available. This chain joins TRBV5-6 and TRBJ1-1; D not certain. This specimen was unsorted PBMCs, taken 1.9 years after starting antiretroviral therapy. The sequence was obtained from a woman in her 30s with HIV. CDR3 protein: CASSLVGEIGTEAFF. DNA of the CDR3: TGTGCCAGCAGCTTGGTCGGGGAGATTGGCACTGAAGCTTTCTTT.